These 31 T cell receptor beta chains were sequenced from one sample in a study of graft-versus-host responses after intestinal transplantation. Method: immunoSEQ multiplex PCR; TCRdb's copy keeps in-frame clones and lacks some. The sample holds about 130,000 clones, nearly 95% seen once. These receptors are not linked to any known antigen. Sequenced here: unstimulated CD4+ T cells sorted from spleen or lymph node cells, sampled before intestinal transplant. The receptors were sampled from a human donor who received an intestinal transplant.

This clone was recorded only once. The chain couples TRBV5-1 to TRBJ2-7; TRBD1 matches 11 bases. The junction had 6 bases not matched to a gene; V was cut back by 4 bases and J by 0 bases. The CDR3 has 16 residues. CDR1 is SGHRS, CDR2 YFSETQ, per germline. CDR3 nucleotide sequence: TGCGCCAGCAGCCCATGGACAGGGGGCGTCTCCTACGAGCAGTACTTC. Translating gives CASSPWTGGVSYEQYF.

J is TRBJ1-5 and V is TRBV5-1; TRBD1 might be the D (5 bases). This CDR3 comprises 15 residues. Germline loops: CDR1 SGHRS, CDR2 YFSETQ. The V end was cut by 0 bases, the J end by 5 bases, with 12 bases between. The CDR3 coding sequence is TGCGCCAGCAGCTTGGGGACAATTCCCCATCAGCCCCAGCATTTT. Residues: CASSLGTIPHQPQHF.

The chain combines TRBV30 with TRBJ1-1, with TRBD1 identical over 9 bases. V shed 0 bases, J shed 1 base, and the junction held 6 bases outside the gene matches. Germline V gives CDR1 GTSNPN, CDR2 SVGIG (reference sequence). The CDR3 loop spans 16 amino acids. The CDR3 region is CAWSVWGGQGNTEAFF. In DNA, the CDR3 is TGTGCCTGGAGTGTATGGGGGGGACAGGGGAACACTGAAGCTTTCTTT.

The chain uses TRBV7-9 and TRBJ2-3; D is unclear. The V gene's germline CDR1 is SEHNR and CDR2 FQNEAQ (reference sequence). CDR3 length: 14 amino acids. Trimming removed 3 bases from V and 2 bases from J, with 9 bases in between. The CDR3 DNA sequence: TGTGCCAGCAGCTTCGACTCATACACAGATACGCAGTATTTT. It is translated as CASSFDSYTDTQYF.

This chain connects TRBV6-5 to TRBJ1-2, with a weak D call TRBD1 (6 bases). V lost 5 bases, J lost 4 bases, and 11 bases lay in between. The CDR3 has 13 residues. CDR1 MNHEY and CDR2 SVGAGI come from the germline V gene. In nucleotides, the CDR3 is TGTGCCAGCAGTCCGTGGGACACCTATGGCTACACCTTC. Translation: CASSPWDTYGYTF.

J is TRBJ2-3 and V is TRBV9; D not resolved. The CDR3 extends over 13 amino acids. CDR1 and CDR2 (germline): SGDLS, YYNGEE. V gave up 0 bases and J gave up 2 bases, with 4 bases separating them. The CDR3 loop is CASSVAHTDTQYF. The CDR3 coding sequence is TGTGCCAGCAGCGTAGCACACACAGATACGCAGTATTTT.

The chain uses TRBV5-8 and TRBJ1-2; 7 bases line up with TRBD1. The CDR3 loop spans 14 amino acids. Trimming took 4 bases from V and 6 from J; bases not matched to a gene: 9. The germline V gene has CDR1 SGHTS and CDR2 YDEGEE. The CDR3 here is CASSLRQGRNGYTF. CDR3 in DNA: TGTGCCAGCAGCCTCCGACAGGGTCGGAATGGCTACACCTTC. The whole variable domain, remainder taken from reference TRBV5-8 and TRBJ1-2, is EAGVTQSPTHLIKTRGQQATLRCSPISGHTSVYWYQQALGLGLQFLLWYDEGEERNRGNFPPRFSGRQFPNYSSELNVNALELEDSALYLCASSLRQGRNGYTFGSGTRLTVV.

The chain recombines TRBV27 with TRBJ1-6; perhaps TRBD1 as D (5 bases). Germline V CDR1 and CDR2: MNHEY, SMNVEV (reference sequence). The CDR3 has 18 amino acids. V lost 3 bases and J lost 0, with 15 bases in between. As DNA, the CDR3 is TGTGCCAGCAGTTTCGCGGGGCCCCCTTCCTCCTATAATTCACCCCTCCACTTT. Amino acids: CASSFAGPPSSYNSPLHF.

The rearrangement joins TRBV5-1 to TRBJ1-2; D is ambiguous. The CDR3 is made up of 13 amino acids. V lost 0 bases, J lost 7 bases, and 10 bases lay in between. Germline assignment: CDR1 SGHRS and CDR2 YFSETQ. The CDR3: CASSLAVEGGYTF. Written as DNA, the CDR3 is TGCGCCAGCAGCTTGGCCGTGGAGGGTGGCTACACCTTC.

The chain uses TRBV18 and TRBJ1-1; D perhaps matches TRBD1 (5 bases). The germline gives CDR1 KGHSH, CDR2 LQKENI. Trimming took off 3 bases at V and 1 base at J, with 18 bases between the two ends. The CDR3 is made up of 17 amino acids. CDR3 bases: TGTGCCAGCTCACCCGGACAATTATTGCTAACGAACACTGAAGCTTTCTTT. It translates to CASSPGQLLLTNTEAFF.

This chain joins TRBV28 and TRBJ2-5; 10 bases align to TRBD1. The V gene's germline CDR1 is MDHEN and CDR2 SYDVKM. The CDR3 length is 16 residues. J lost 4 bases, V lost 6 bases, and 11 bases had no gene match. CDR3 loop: CASSIMPGQGLETQYF. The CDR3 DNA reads TGTGCCAGCAGCATAATGCCGGGACAGGGGTTAGAGACCCAGTACTTC. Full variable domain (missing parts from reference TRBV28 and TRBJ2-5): DVKVTQSSRYLVKRTGEKVFLECVQDMDHENMFWYRQDPGLGLRLIYFSYDVKMKEKGDIPEGYSVSREKKERFSLILESASTNQTSMYLCASSIMPGQGLETQYFGPGTRLLVL.

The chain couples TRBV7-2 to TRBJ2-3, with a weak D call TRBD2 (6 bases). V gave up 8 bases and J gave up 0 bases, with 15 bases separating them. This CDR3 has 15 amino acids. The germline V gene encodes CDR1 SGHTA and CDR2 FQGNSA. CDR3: CASRLASLSTDTQYF. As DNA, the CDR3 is TGTGCCAGCCGCCTAGCGTCCCTTAGCACAGATACGCAGTATTTT.

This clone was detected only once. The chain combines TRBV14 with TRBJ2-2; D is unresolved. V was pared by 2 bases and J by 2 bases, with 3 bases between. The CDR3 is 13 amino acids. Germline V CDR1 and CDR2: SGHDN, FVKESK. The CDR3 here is CASSQSNTGELFF. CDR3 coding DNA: TGTGCCAGCAGCCAAAGTAACACCGGGGAGCTGTTTTTT.

The chain's CDR3 is CASSPSGEGAGETQYF. DNA for the CDR3: TGTGCCAGCAGCCCCAGCGGAGAAGGAGCAGGAGAGACCCAGTACTTC. This chain joins TRBV9 and TRBJ2-5; D is possibly TRBD2 (5 bases). In germline, CDR1 is SGDLS, CDR2 YYNGEE. The germline V and J ends were trimmed by 4 bases and 4 bases, with 20 bases remaining between them. The CDR3 sequence is 16 residues long.

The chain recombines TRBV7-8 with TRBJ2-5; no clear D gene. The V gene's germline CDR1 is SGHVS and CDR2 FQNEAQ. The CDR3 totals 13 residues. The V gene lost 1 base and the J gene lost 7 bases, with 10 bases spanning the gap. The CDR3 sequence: CASSLDTGWTQYF. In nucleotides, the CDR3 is TGTGCCAGCAGCTTAGATACTGGATGGACCCAGTACTTC.

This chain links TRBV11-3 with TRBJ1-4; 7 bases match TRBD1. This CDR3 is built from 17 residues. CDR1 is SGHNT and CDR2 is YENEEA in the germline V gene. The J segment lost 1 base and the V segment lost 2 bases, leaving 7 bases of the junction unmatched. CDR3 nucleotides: TGTGCCAGCAGCTTAAGAGGGGGCAGGAAAACTAATGAAAAACTGTTTTTT. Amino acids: CASSLRGGRKTNEKLFF.

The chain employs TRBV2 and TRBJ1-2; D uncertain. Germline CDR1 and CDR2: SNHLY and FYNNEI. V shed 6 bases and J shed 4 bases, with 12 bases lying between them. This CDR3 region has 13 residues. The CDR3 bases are TGTGCCAGCAGGATCGAGGGTGGCTATGGCTACACCTTC. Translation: CASRIEGGYGYTF.

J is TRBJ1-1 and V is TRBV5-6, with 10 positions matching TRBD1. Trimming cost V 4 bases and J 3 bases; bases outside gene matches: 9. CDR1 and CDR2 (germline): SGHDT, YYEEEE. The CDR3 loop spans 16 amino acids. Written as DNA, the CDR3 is TGTGCCAGCAGCACCCGACAGGGGGCCATGGACACTGAAGCTTTCTTT. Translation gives CASSTRQGAMDTEAFF.

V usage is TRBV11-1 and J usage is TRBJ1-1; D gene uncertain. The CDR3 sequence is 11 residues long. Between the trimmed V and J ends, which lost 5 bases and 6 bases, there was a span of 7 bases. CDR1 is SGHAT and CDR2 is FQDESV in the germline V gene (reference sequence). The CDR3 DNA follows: TGTGCCAGCAGCCCCCGAGCTGAAGCTTTCTTT. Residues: CASSPRAEAFF.

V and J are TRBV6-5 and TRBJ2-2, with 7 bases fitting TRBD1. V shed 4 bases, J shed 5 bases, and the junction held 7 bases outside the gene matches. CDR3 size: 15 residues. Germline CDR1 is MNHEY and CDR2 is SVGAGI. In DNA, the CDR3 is TGTGCCAGCAGTTCACGAGGGGGCGCGACCGGGGAGCTGTTTTTT. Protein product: CASSSRGGATGELFF.

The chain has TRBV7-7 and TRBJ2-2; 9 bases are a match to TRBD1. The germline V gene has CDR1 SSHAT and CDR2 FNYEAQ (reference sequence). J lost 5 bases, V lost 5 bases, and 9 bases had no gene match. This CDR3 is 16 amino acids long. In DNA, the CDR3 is TGTGCCAGCAGCACAACAGGGGGCTGGACGACCGGGGAGCTGTTTTTT. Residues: CASSTTGGWTTGELFF.

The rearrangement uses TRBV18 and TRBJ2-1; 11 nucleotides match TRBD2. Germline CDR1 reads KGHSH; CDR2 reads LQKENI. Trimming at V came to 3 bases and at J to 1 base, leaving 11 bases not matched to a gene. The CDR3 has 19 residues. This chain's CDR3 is CASSPVTSGKIGSYNEQFF. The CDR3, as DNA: TGTGCCAGCTCACCTGTGACTAGCGGGAAGATTGGGTCCTACAATGAGCAGTTCTTC.

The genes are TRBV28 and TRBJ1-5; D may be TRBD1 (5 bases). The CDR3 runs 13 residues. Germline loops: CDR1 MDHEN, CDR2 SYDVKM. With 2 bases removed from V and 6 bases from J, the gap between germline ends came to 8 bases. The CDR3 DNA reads TGTGCCAGCAGTTTACAGGGAAGTCAGCCCCAGCATTTT. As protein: CASSLQGSQPQHF.

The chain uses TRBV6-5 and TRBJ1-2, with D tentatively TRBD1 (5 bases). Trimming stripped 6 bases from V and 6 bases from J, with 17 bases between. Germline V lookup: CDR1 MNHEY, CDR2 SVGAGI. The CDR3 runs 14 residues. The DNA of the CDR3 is TGTGCCAGCAGCCGCGACAGCCTAATGCATGGCTACACCTTC. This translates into CASSRDSLMHGYTF.

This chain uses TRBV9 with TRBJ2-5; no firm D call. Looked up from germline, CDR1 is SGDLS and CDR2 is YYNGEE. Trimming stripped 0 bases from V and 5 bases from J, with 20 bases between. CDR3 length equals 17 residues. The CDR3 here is CASSVGGGGPYWETQYF. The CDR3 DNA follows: TGTGCCAGCAGCGTAGGCGGCGGCGGACCATACTGGGAGACCCAGTACTTC.

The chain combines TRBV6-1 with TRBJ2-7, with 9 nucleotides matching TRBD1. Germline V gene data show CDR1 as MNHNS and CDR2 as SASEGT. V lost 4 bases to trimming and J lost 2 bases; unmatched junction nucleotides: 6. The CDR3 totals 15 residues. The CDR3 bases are TGTGCCAGCAGTGGACGGACAGGGGTTACCTACGAGCAGTACTTC. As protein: CASSGRTGVTYEQYF.

The CDR3 DNA reads TGTGCCAGCAGCGAGAGGTTCCGGCCTAGCGGGAGGGCCGCAGATACGCAGTATTTT. Its translation is CASSERFRPSGRAADTQYF. The chain joins TRBV7-8 to TRBJ2-3, with 12 bases fitting TRBD2. The CDR3 has 19 amino acids. The V gene's germline CDR1 is SGHVS and CDR2 FQNEAQ. The junction had 16 bases not matched to a gene; V was cut back by 5 bases and J by 4 bases. Supplemented by reference TRBV7-8 and TRBJ2-3, the full variable domain reads GAGVSQSPRYKVAKRGQDVALRCDPISGHVSLFWYQQALGQGPEFLTYFQNEAQLDKSGLPSDRFFAERPEGSVSTLKIQRTQQEDSAVYLCASSERFRPSGRAADTQYFGPGTRLTVL.

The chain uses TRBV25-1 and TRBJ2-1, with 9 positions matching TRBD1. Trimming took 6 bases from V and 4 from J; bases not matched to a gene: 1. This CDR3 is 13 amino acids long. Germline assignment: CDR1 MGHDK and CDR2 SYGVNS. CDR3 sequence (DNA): TGTGCCAGCAGCGGGACAGGGTACAATGAGCAGTTCTTC. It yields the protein CASSGTGYNEQFF. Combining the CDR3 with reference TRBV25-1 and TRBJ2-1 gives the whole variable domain EADIYQTPRYLVIGTGKKITLECSQTMGHDKMYWYQQDPGMELHLIHYSYGVNSTEKGDLSSESTVSRIRTEHFPLTLESARPSHTSQYLCASSGTGYNEQFFGPGTRLTVL.

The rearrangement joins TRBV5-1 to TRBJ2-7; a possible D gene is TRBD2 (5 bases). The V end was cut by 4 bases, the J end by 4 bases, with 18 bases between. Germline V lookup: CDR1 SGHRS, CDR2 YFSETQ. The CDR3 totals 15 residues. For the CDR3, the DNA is TGCGCCAGCAGCAGTGAAGCTCTCCGGGGTTACGAGCAGTACTTC. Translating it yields CASSSEALRGYEQYF. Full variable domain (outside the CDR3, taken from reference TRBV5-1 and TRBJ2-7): KAGVTQTPRYLIKTRGQQVTLSCSPISGHRSVSWYQQTPGQGLQFLFEYFSETQRNKGNFPGRFSGRQFSNSRSEMNVSTLELGDSALYLCASSSEALRGYEQYFGPGTRLTVT.

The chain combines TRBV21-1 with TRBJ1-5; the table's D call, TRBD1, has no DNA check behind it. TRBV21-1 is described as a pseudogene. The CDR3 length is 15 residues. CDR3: CASSKTTGPLRPQHF. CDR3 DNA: TGTGCCAGCAGCAAGACGACAGGGCCCTTGAGGCCCCAGCATTTT.

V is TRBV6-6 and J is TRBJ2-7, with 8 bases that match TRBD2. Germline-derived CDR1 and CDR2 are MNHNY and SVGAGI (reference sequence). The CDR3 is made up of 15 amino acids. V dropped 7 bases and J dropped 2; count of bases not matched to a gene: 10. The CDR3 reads CASTDASGLAYEQYF. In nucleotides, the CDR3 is TGTGCCAGCACCGACGCTAGCGGGCTTGCCTACGAGCAGTACTTC.